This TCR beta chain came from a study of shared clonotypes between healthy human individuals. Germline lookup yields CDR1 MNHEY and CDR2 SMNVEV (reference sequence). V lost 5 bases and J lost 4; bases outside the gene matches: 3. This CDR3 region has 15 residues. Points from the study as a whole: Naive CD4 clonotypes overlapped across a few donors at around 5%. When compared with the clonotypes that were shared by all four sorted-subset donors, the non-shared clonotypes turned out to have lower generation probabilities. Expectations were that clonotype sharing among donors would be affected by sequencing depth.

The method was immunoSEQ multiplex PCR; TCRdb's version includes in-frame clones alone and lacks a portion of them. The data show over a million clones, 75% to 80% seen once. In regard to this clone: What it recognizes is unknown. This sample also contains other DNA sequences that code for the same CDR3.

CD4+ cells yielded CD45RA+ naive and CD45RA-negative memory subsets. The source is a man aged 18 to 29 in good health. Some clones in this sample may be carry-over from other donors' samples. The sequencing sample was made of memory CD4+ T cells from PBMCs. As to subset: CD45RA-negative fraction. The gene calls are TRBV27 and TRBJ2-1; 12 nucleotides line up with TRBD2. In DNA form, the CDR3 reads TGTGCCAGCAGTCTGACTAGCGGGAGTTACAATGAGCAGTTCTTC. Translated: CASSLTSGSYNEQFF.